The source of this TCR beta chain is a study of blood T cell repertoires in COVID-19. For the study at large: From T cells, B-cell-depleted T cells, or PBMCs came the material, which was cDNA or gDNA.

This clone occurred a few times. Sequenced by immunoSEQ multiplex PCR; TCRdb stores in-frame clones only, minus some. The sample holds about 220,000 clones; around 84% are singletons and the top ten take about 8.9%. The sequence derives from a man aged 50-60 years with active or convalescent COVID-19. Sequenced sample: peripheral blood.

CDR3 nucleotides: TGTGCCAGCAGACCCGGGACTACCAGCACAGATACGCAGTATTTT. It is translated as CASRPGTTSTDTQYF. This rearrangement joins TRBV5-4 to TRBJ2-3; 7 bases match TRBD2. After removal of 5 bases from V and 0 bases from J, the junction contained 6 bases not matched to a gene. Germline CDR1 and CDR2: SGHNT and YYREEE (reference sequence). This CDR3 region has 15 residues.